Given below is one T cell receptor beta chain in context. Germline assignment: CDR1 SGDLS and CDR2 YYNGEE. The CDR3 runs 15 residues. The V end lost 3 bases, the J end lost 3 bases, and 15 bases lay between the germline ends. The sample comes from a study of early T cells in non-severe SARS-CoV-2 infection. TCRdb independently ran MiXCR on the 5' RACE reads; one entry per CDR3 protein. Of fewer than 85,000 distinct CDR3 sequences listed, 10% to 12% are singletons. V usage is TRBV9 and J usage is TRBJ1-2; D ambiguous. The TCR was taken from an adult who was a healthcare worker with PCR-confirmed SARS-CoV-2 infection or an uninfected control (not recorded which). Sequenced here: whole blood, sampled at baseline. CDR3 in amino acids: CASSGSEDGDYGYTF. The CDR3 coding sequence is TGTGCCAGCAGCGGTTCGGAGGACGGGGACTATGGCTACACCTTC.